The 27 T cell receptor beta chains presented below share a single source sample, sequenced in a study of blood T cell repertoires in COVID-19. The assay was immunoSEQ multiplex PCR, and TCRdb's table has in-frame clones only and misses some. The sample records approximately 490,000 clones, 87% being singletons. Source material: PBMCs or T cells enriched from blood (not recorded which). The source of these receptors is a woman aged 18-35 years who had recovered from COVID-19.

The gene calls are TRBV9 and TRBJ1-3; no definite D call. Germline CDR1 is SGDLS and CDR2 is YYNGEE. The ends were cut back, 0 bases at V and 2 bases at J, with 15 bases in the middle. The CDR3 consists of 17 residues. The CDR3 region is CASSVGALTLPGNTIYF. The CDR3 bases are TGTGCCAGCAGCGTAGGGGCACTGACATTGCCTGGAAACACCATATATTTT.

The chain carries TRBV3-1 (or the pseudogene TRBV3-2) and TRBJ1-2; 7 bases fit TRBD1. The CDR3 covers 14 residues. The V gene end was trimmed by 3 bases and the J gene end by 6 bases; junction bases not matched to a gene: 7. Germline V gene lookup returns CDR1 LGHDT and CDR2 YNNKEL (reference sequence). CDR3 region: CASSHEQGWDGYTF. Here the CDR3 DNA reads TGTGCCAGCAGCCATGAACAGGGGTGGGATGGCTACACCTTC.

The rearrangement links TRBV7-9 to TRBJ2-5; TRBD1 agrees at 9 bases. Germline-derived CDR1 and CDR2 are SEHNR and FQNEAQ (reference sequence). Germline trimming cut 4 bases from V and 4 bases from J; bases unmatched to any gene: 4. CDR3 length equals 14 residues. In DNA form, the CDR3 reads TGTGCCAGCAGCTCCCCGGGACAGGGAGAGACCCAGTACTTC. Encoded protein: CASSSPGQGETQYF.

The rearrangement links TRBV11-3 to TRBJ2-3; 11 bases are shared with TRBD2. The CDR3 has 16 amino acids. Losses at the gene ends were 0 bases for V and 8 bases for J; bases not matched to a gene: 7. Germline V gene sequence: CDR1 SGHNT, CDR2 YENEEA. The CDR3 reads CASSLDGTSGPGTQYF. In nucleotides, the CDR3 is TGTGCCAGCAGCTTAGACGGGACTAGCGGTCCCGGTACGCAGTATTTT.

This clone was seen a single time. The chain is built from TRBV3-1 (or the pseudogene TRBV3-2) and TRBJ2-1; the D is unclear. Trimming removed 0 bases from V and 8 bases from J, with 14 bases in between. Germline CDR1 is LGHDT and CDR2 is YNNKEL (reference sequence). The CDR3 contains 15 residues. The CDR3: CASSQEFSMGDEQFF. CDR3 nucleotides: TGTGCCAGCAGCCAAGAGTTCTCGATGGGCGATGAGCAGTTCTTC.

The chain uses TRBV5-1 and TRBJ2-5; no clear D. V was clipped by 4 bases and J by 5 bases, with 21 bases between them. The CDR3 has 16 residues. Germline V gene sequence: CDR1 SGHRS, CDR2 YFSETQ. CDR3 in amino acids: CASSRRVGPEDETQYF. The DNA for the CDR3 is TGCGCCAGCAGCCGTCGGGTCGGCCCAGAGGATGAGACCCAGTACTTC.

The count of this clone is one. The rearrangement joins TRBV24-1 to TRBJ2-1, with D unresolved. The CDR3 is made up of 15 amino acids. Per germline, CDR1 KGHDR and CDR2 SFDVKD. Trimming took off 3 bases at V and 0 bases at J, with 8 bases between the two ends. The CDR3 coding sequence is TGTGCCACCAGTGATCCCCGTCGCTCCTACAATGAGCAGTTCTTC. Translating gives CATSDPRRSYNEQFF.

About this clone: Other DNA sequences within the sample encode an identical CDR3. This chain uses TRBV12-3 or TRBV12-4 with TRBJ1-1; no reliable D call. This CDR3 has 13 residues. Trimming cost V 3 bases and J 1 base, with 6 bases left between them. This chain's CDR3 is CASSLGRNTEAFF. The CDR3 coding sequence is TGTGCCAGCAGTTTGGGCAGGAACACTGAAGCTTTCTTT.

This sequence joins TRBV30 and TRBJ2-5; D might be TRBD2 (6 bases). V lost 7 bases and J lost 5, with 23 bases in between. Germline V gene data show CDR1 as GTSNPN and CDR2 as SVGIG (reference sequence). The CDR3 runs 15 residues. The CDR3 nucleotides are TGTGCCTACCTTCGGAGGGGTTCTTTCGGGGAGACCCAGTACTTC. Encoded protein: CAYLRRGSFGETQYF.

The chain couples TRBV7-9 to TRBJ2-1; 8 positions match TRBD2. The CDR3 contains 17 residues. In germline, CDR1 is SEHNR, CDR2 FQNEAQ (reference sequence). The junction had 12 bases not matched to a gene; V was cut back by 2 bases and J by 6 bases. The CDR3 bases are TGTGCCAGCAGCTTAACGTGGGGACTAGAAGGGTCCAATGAGCAGTTCTTC. This encodes CASSLTWGLEGSNEQFF.

Remarks on this clone: Additional DNA sequences in this sample encode the identical CDR3. The V call is TRBV5-1, the J call TRBJ1-3, with 7 nucleotides matching TRBD1. CDR1 SGHRS and CDR2 YFSETQ come from the germline V gene. CDR3 length: 15 amino acids. With V trimmed by 4 bases and J by 0 bases, 4 bases remained unmatched. The CDR3 nucleotides read TGCGCCAGCAGCCCGACAGGGAGCTCTGGAAACACCATATATTTT. As protein: CASSPTGSSGNTIYF.

A few counts support this clone. The chain recombines TRBV7-2 with TRBJ2-5; TRBD2 matches 7 bases. Germline CDR1 SGHTA, CDR2 FQGNSA. With V trimmed by 0 bases and J by 5 bases, 15 bases remained unmatched. The CDR3 totals 18 residues. CDR3 residues: CASSLAAIGPGGGETQYF. The CDR3 region has the DNA TGTGCCAGCAGCTTAGCTGCAATCGGTCCAGGCGGGGGTGAGACCCAGTACTTC.

The chain links TRBV12-5 to TRBJ2-1, with D maybe TRBD2 (6 bases). The ends were cut back, 1 base at V and 5 bases at J, with 15 bases in the middle. The CDR3 runs to 16 residues. Germline V gives CDR1 LGHNT, CDR2 FRNRAP. Here the CDR3 DNA reads TGTGCTAGTGGTTTGGCACGGACTACTACCCACAATGAGCAGTTCTTC. This translates into CASGLARTTTHNEQFF.

This clone was recorded once. The chain employs TRBV19 and TRBJ2-7; 7 bases match TRBD1. After removal of 10 bases from V and 3 bases from J, the junction contained 6 bases not matched to a gene. CDR1 and CDR2 (germline): LNHDA, SQIVND (reference sequence). This CDR3 is built from 12 residues. CDR3 coding DNA: TGTGCCACCCGAGACAGGGACTACGAGCAGTACTTC. Translating it yields CATRDRDYEQYF.

This chain joins TRBV5-1 and TRBJ2-3, with D possibly being TRBD1 (6 bases). V was cut by 1 base and J by 4 bases, with 16 bases left in between. From germline, CDR1 is SGHRS and CDR2 YFSETQ. The CDR3 runs 16 residues. The CDR3 reads CASSLIRGGDADTQYF. CDR3 nucleotides: TGCGCCAGCAGCTTGATCAGGGGTGGCGACGCAGATACGCAGTATTTT.

The chain uses TRBV2 and TRBJ1-1; tentative D call: TRBD1 (6 bases). In germline, CDR1 is SNHLY, CDR2 FYNNEI. Trimming left V 6 bases short and J 1 base short, with 9 bases between. The CDR3 totals 13 residues. CDR3 protein: CASSLTGNTEAFF. The CDR3 DNA is TGTGCCAGCAGCCTGACAGGGAACACTGAAGCTTTCTTT.

The genes are TRBV11-2 and TRBJ1-2; unclear D gene. There are 12 residues in the CDR3. Trimming left V 0 bases short and J 7 bases short, with 6 bases between. CDR1 and CDR2 from the germline V gene are SGHAT and FQNNGV. The CDR3 loop reads CASSLEVGGYTF. In DNA, the CDR3 is TGTGCCAGCAGCTTAGAGGTCGGTGGCTACACCTTC.

The chain recombines TRBV6-5 with TRBJ1-2; the D gene is possibly TRBD1 (6 bases). Per germline, CDR1 MNHEY and CDR2 SVGAGI. This CDR3 is built from 12 residues. V was clipped by 8 bases and J by 2 bases, with 9 bases between them. The CDR3 region is CASQGTNYGYTF. In DNA, the CDR3 is TGTGCCAGCCAAGGGACAAACTATGGCTACACCTTC.

This clone appeared a single time. The rearrangement links TRBV29-1 to TRBJ1-2; perhaps TRBD1 as D (5 bases). Germline-derived CDR1 and CDR2 are SQVTM and ANQGSEA. V was trimmed by 7 bases and J by 2 bases, leaving 11 bases between them. The CDR3 is 12 residues long. Written as DNA, the CDR3 is TGCAGCGGAGGAGGGGTAAACTATGGCTACACCTTC. Protein sequence: CSGGGVNYGYTF.

The chain is built from TRBV5-8 and TRBJ1-3; D call uncertain. Germline loops: CDR1 SGHTS, CDR2 YDEGEE. The CDR3 consists of 14 residues. The V gene lost 1 base and the J gene lost 1 base, with 6 bases spanning the gap. CDR3 DNA sequence: TGTGCCAGCAGCTTGCGAGGTTCTGGAAACACCATATATTTT. Amino acids: CASSLRGSGNTIYF. Together with reference TRBV5-8 and TRBJ1-3, the CDR3 gives the full variable domain: EAGVTQSPTHLIKTRGQQATLRCSPISGHTSVYWYQQALGLGLQFLLWYDEGEERNRGNFPPRFSGRQFPNYSSELNVNALELEDSALYLCASSLRGSGNTIYFGEGSWLTVV.

This chain links TRBV19 with TRBJ1-2; TRBD1 is a possible D gene (6 bases). The V gene lost 9 bases and the J gene lost 2 bases, with 16 bases spanning the gap. The CDR3 is 14 residues long. Germline values: CDR1 LNHDA, CDR2 SQIVND (reference sequence). The CDR3 here is CASTRQVLNYGYTF. In nucleotides, the CDR3 is TGTGCCAGCACTAGACAGGTTCTAAACTATGGCTACACCTTC.

The CDR3 protein is CASSQVLGTSDEQYF. The CDR3 bases are TGTGCCAGCAGCCAAGTTCTCGGGACTAGCGACGAGCAGTACTTC. This rearrangement joins TRBV4-2 to TRBJ2-7; TRBD2 matches 10 bases. In germline, CDR1 is LGHNA, CDR2 YNFKEQ. Losses at the gene ends were 1 base for V and 5 bases for J; bases not matched to a gene: 5. CDR3 length: 15 residues.

The gene calls are TRBV7-6 and TRBJ2-1; D might be TRBD1 (6 bases). The CDR3 contains 16 residues. Trimming removed 4 bases at V and 1 base at J, with 14 bases between. Germline CDR1 is SGHVS and CDR2 is FNYEAQ. The CDR3 loop reads CASSSGDRLSYNEQFF. CDR3 bases: TGTGCCAGCAGCTCCGGCGACAGGTTGTCCTACAATGAGCAGTTCTTC. Drawing the rest from reference TRBV7-6 and TRBJ2-1, the complete variable domain is GAGVSQSPRYKVTKRGQDVALRCDPISGHVSLYWYRQALGQGPEFLTYFNYEAQQDKSGLPNDRFSAERPEGSISTLTIQRTEQRDSAMYRCASSSGDRLSYNEQFFGPGTRLTVL.

The CDR3 coding sequence is TGTGCCTGGAACCTGCGGACTAATGAAAAACTGTTTTTT. This codes for CAWNLRTNEKLFF. The chain carries TRBV30 and TRBJ1-4; D ambiguous. The V gene's germline CDR1 is GTSNPN and CDR2 SVGIG (reference sequence). CDR3 size: 13 residues. V shed 4 bases and J shed 2 bases, with 8 bases lying between them.

The V and J genes are TRBV5-1 and TRBJ2-7; 9 bases are shared with TRBD1. Germline V gene data show CDR1 as SGHRS and CDR2 as YFSETQ. The trim removed 3 bases at V and 4 bases at J, leaving 8 bases unmatched. This CDR3 is 15 amino acids long. As DNA, the CDR3 is TGCGCCAGCAGCTCTTCATCCGGGACAGGGTACGAGCAGTACTTC. Its protein is CASSSSSGTGYEQYF.

The chain has TRBV6-5 and TRBJ2-7, with D hard to call. The germline V gene has CDR1 MNHEY and CDR2 SVGAGI. This CDR3 has 12 residues. Trimming pared 8 bases from V and 0 bases from J, leaving 8 bases between. The DNA of the CDR3 is TGTGCCAGCTCGGGTAACTCCTACGAGCAGTACTTC. Encoded protein: CASSGNSYEQYF.

The genes are TRBV7-2 and TRBJ2-3, with 10 bases lining up with TRBD2. J lost 0 bases, V lost 1 base, and 10 bases had no gene match. Germline loops: CDR1 SGHTA, CDR2 FQGNSA. The CDR3 extends over 19 amino acids. The CDR3 nucleotides are TGTGCCAGCAGCTTAGAGGCGGCTAGCGGGGGCTTTAGCACAGATACGCAGTATTTT. This gives the protein CASSLEAASGGFSTDTQYF.